This TCR beta chain was sequenced for a study of cytotoxic CD8 clonotypes in ibrutinib-treated CLL. Sequencing was designed to attain a depth spanning 1 in 200,000 to 1 in 1 million T cells. Clones were sequenced by immunoSEQ multiplex PCR, and TCRdb holds only the in-frame ones, with some missing. The table includes around 130,000 clones, around 84% detected once. This CDR3 is built from 16 residues. Trimming removed 4 bases from V and 7 bases from J, with 22 bases in between. Per the germline V gene, CDR1 is MNHNS and CDR2 is SASEGT. The source was PBMCs, collected after 24 months of ibrutinib treatment. This chain uses TRBV6-1 with TRBJ2-5; perhaps TRBD2 as D (6 bases). The TCR comes from a human donor with chronic lymphocytic leukemia. As DNA, the CDR3 is TGTGCCAGCAGTGGTGAGAGGACATGGGAGGTAGGGACCCAGTACTTC. Its translation is CASSGERTWEVGTQYF.